The 8 T cell receptor beta chains below all came from one sample that was sequenced in a study of shared clonotypes between healthy human individuals. Profiling relied on immunoSEQ multiplex PCR, and the TCRdb table lists in-frame clones only, not all of them. The sample holds over a million clones, approximately 98% seen once. The sample taken for sequencing was naive CD4+ T cells sorted from blood. Subset here: CD45RA+ positively selected. The receptors stem from a man aged 25-45 years in good health.

The rearrangement uses TRBV19 and TRBJ1-5; a weak D match, TRBD1 (5 bases). V was pared by 5 bases and J by 3 bases, with 11 bases between. Germline loops: CDR1 LNHDA, CDR2 SQIVND (reference sequence). There are 14 residues in the CDR3. CDR3 nucleotides: TGTGCCAGTAGTGCAGGGCCGTTCAATCAGCCCCAGCATTTT. It yields the protein CASSAGPFNQPQHF.

V usage is TRBV6-1 and J usage is TRBJ2-7; no firm D call. Germline CDR1 MNHNS, CDR2 SASEGT. V gave up 7 bases and J gave up 4 bases, with 8 bases separating them. The CDR3 contains 11 residues. CDR3 nucleotide sequence: TGTGCCAGCATCGAAATATACGAGCAGTACTTC. Protein sequence: CASIEIYEQYF.

The chain recombines TRBV2 with TRBJ2-7; TRBD1 agrees at 8 bases. J gave up 2 bases and V 8 bases, and 8 bases lay outside the gene matches. CDR3 length equals 14 residues. Germline assignment: CDR1 SNHLY and CDR2 FYNNEI. The chain's CDR3 is CASSEQGGTYEQYF. In nucleotides, the CDR3 is TGTGCCAGCTCAGAACAGGGGGGTACCTACGAGCAGTACTTC.

The CDR3 loop is CASSLSFRETQYF. The CDR3 DNA reads TGTGCCAGCAGCTTAAGTTTCCGGGAGACCCAGTACTTC. The chain recombines TRBV7-2 with TRBJ2-5; D gene unclear. Germline-derived CDR1 and CDR2 are SGHTA and FQGNSA. CDR3 size: 13 residues. V lost 2 bases and J lost 5, with 9 bases in between.

CDR3 sequence: CASSFRTGAPDTQYF. The DNA of the CDR3 is TGTGCCAGCAGCTTTCGGACGGGAGCCCCAGATACGCAGTATTTT. The chain uses TRBV7-8 and TRBJ2-3, with D perhaps matching TRBD2 (6 bases). Germline V gene lookup returns CDR1 SGHVS and CDR2 FQNEAQ. V shed 3 bases and J shed 4 bases, with 14 bases lying between them. The CDR3 covers 15 residues. Based on the CDR3 plus reference TRBV7-8 and TRBJ2-3, the full variable domain is GAGVSQSPRYKVAKRGQDVALRCDPISGHVSLFWYQQALGQGPEFLTYFQNEAQLDKSGLPSDRFFAERPEGSVSTLKIQRTQQEDSAVYLCASSFRTGAPDTQYFGPGTRLTVL.

The J gene is TRBJ2-5, the V gene TRBV29-1, with TRBD1 matching over 9 bases. With the DNA end fitting TRBJ2-7 better, the J assignment may be wrong. CDR1 is SQVTM and CDR2 is ANQGSEA in the germline V gene. The length of the CDR3 is 12 residues. This chain's CDR3 is CSAAGQGHEQYF. CDR3 DNA: TGCAGCGCTGCGGGACAGGGCCACGAGCAGTACTTC.

J is TRBJ2-7 and V is TRBV11-2, with D possibly being TRBD2 (6 bases). The CDR3 runs 16 residues. Trimming stripped 5 bases from V and 1 base from J, with 18 bases between. CDR1 SGHAT and CDR2 FQNNGV come from the germline V gene. The CDR3 nucleotides are TGTGCCAGCAGCCCCATACGGGGGAAAGGGTCCTACGAGCAGTACTTC. Translating gives CASSPIRGKGSYEQYF.

J is TRBJ1-2 and V is TRBV19, with TRBD1 matching over 8 bases. This CDR3 has 15 amino acids. From germline, CDR1 is LNHDA and CDR2 SQIVND (reference sequence). V shed 7 bases, J shed 6 bases, and the junction held 13 bases outside the gene matches. This CDR3 is CASTPRTGRNHGYTF. The DNA of the CDR3 is TGTGCCAGTACCCCTCGGACAGGGCGAAATCATGGCTACACCTTC.